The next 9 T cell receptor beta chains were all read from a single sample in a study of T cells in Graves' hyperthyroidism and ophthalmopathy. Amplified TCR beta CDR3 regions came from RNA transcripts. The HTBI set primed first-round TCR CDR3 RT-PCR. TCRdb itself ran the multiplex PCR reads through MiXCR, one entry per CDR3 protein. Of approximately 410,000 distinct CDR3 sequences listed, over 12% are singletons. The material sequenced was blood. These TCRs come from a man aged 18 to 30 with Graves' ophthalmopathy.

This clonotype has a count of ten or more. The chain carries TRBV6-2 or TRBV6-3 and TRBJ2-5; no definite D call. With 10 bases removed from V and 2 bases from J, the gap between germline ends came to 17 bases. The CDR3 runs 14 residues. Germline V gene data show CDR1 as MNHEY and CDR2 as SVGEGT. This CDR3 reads CATHPRRGQETQYF. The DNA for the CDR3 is TGTGCCACCCACCCAAGGAGAGGACAAGAGACCCAGTACTTC.

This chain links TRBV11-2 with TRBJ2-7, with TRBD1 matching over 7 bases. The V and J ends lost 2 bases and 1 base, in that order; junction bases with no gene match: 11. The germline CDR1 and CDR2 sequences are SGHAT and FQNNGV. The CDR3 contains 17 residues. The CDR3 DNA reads TGTGCCAGCAGCTTAAGTTTAGGGGGCGGTTTTTCCTACGAGCAGTACTTC. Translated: CASSLSLGGGFSYEQYF. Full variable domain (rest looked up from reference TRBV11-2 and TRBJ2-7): EAGVAQSPRYKIIEKRQSVAFWCNPISGHATLYWYQQILGQGPKLLIQFQNNGVVDDSQLPKDRFSAERLKGVDSTLKIQPAKLEDSAVYLCASSLSLGGGFSYEQYFGPGTRLTVT.

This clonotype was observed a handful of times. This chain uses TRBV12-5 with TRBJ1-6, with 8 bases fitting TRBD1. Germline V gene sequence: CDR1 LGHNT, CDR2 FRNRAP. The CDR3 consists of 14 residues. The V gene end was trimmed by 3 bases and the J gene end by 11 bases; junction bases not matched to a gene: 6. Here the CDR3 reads CASGFYTGGTPLHF. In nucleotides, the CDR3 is TGTGCTAGTGGTTTCTACACAGGGGGGACACCCCTCCACTTT.

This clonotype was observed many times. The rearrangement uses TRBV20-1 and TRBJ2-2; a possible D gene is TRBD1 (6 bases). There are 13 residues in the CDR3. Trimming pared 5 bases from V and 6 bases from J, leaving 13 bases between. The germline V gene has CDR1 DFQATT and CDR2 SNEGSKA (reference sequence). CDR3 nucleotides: TGCAGTGCTGCGGTTACAGGGTCCGGGGAGCTGTTTTTT. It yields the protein CSAAVTGSGELFF.

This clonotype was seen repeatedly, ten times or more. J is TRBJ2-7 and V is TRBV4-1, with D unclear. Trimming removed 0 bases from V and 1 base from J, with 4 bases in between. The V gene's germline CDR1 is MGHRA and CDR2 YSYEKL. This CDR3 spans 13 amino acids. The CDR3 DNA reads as TGCGCCAGCAGCCAAGACGCGTCCTACGAGCAGTACTTC. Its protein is CASSQDASYEQYF.

The CDR3 reads CASSQRQNYNEQFF. DNA for the CDR3: TGCGCCAGCAGCCAGCGGCAGAACTACAATGAGCAGTTCTTC. The chain employs TRBV4-1 and TRBJ2-1; D is uncertain. This CDR3 region has 14 residues. Germline CDR1 reads MGHRA; CDR2 reads YSYEKL. V dropped 3 bases and J dropped 3 bases, with 9 bases sitting between them.

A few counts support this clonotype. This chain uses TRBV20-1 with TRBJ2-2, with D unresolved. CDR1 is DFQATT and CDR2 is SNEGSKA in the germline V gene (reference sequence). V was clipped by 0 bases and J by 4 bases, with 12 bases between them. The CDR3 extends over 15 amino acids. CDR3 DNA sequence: TGCAGTGCTAGAGATGTTAGTAGGAGCACCGGGGAGCTGTTTTTT. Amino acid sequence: CSARDVSRSTGELFF.

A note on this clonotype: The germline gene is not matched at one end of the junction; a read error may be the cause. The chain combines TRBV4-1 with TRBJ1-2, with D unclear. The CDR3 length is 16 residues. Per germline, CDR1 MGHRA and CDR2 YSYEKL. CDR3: CASSRQRSGSPVGCTF. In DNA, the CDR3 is TGCGCCAGCAGCCGCCAGAGGTCGGGCAGCCCTGTGGGCTGCACCTTC.

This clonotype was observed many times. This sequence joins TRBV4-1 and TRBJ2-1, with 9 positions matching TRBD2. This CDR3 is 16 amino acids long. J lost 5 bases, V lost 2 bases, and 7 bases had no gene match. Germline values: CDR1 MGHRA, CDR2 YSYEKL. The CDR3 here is CASSQTRLAENNEQFF. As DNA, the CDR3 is TGCGCCAGCAGCCAAACCCGACTAGCGGAGAACAATGAGCAGTTCTTC.